The clone carrying this T cell receptor beta chain showed up many times. The data originate from a study of T-cell reconstitution after alpha-beta-depleted transplantation in children. CDR3 length: 14 residues. Germline CDR1 and CDR2: MNHEY and SVGAGI. V shed 2 bases and J 1 base; nucleotides not matched to a gene: 0. Preparation of the TCRbeta library was carried out with unique molecular identifiers. TCRdb reanalysed the PCR reads using MiXCR and keeps one entry per CDR3 protein. The sample has around 410,000 distinct CDR3 sequences; approximately 10% are singletons. The sample here was PBMCs from the stem cell graft donor, taken from the stem cell graft. The receptor's source is a human donor who donated a stem cell graft to a child with acute myeloid leukemia. The chain is built from TRBV6-5 and TRBJ1-1, with 8 bases matching TRBD1. CDR3 region: CASSYGTGNTEAFF. For the CDR3, the DNA is TGTGCCAGCAGTTACGGGACAGGGAACACTGAAGCTTTCTTT.